The 15 T cell receptor beta chains below all came from one sample that was sequenced in a study of beta chain features in type 1 diabetes. Their antigens remain unidentified. Broader study findings: Type 1 diabetes patients showed a moderate but significant shortening of TCRB CDR3s in all four CD4+ subsets.

Every isolated RNA sample was fully reverse transcribed, so sequencing captured expressed TCRB transcripts. Profiled with immunoSEQ multiplex PCR; TCRdb holds only in-frame clones, not every one. The sample records 200,000 to 250,000 clones, about 15% being singletons. The sequenced sample was naive CD4+ T cells from blood. These TCRs come from a man aged 25 to 40 with type 1 diabetes.

The V and J genes are TRBV6-6 and TRBJ1-5; 9 bases agree with TRBD1. This CDR3 is built from 15 residues. The V gene end was trimmed by 5 bases and the J gene end by 1 base; junction bases not matched to a gene: 3. In germline, CDR1 is MNHNY, CDR2 SVGAGI (reference sequence). CDR3 DNA sequence: TGTGCCAGCAGTGGGGGACAGGGAAGCAATCAGCCCCAGCATTTT. Protein: CASSGGQGSNQPQHF.

V is TRBV15 and J is TRBJ2-5, with D unresolved. Germline V gene lookup returns CDR1 LNHNV and CDR2 YYDKDF (reference sequence). This CDR3 spans 15 amino acids. Trimming shortened V by 0 bases and J by 1 base, and 9 bases separated the two germline ends. The CDR3 reads CATSRDLNFQETQYF. The CDR3, as DNA: TGTGCCACCAGCAGAGATCTTAACTTCCAAGAGACCCAGTACTTC.

The chain joins TRBV5-1 to TRBJ2-2; a possible D gene is TRBD2 (7 bases). CDR1 is SGHRS and CDR2 is YFSETQ in the germline V gene. The V gene lost 7 bases and the J gene lost 2 bases, with 15 bases spanning the gap. CDR3 length: 15 amino acids. CDR3 DNA sequence: TGCGCCAGCGGATCACGGGGGGCTAACACCGGGGAGCTGTTTTTT. This codes for CASGSRGANTGELFF.

In its sample, this clone was seen a few times. The V call is TRBV18, the J call TRBJ1-5; possibly TRBD1 for D (5 bases). From germline, CDR1 is KGHSH and CDR2 LQKENI. V dropped 4 bases and J dropped 3 bases, with 16 bases sitting between them. This CDR3 is built from 16 residues. CDR3 region: CASSQEEGKNNQPQHF. The CDR3 region has the DNA TGTGCCAGCTCACAAGAGGAGGGGAAGAACAATCAGCCCCAGCATTTT.

This clone was counted only a few times. This chain joins TRBV15 and TRBJ1-1; possible D gene TRBD1, 5 bases. Trimming removed 0 bases from V and 5 bases from J, with 7 bases in between. Germline V lookup: CDR1 LNHNV, CDR2 YYDKDF (reference sequence). The CDR3 runs 13 residues. The chain's CDR3 is CATSRDPGTEAFF. The DNA for the CDR3 is TGTGCCACCAGCAGAGATCCAGGGACTGAAGCTTTCTTT.

This rearrangement joins TRBV11-2 to TRBJ1-5; D unclear. The V gene lost 4 bases and the J gene lost 6 bases, with 7 bases spanning the gap. Germline V gene sequence: CDR1 SGHAT, CDR2 FQNNGV. The CDR3 has 12 amino acids. In DNA, the CDR3 is TGTGCCAGCAGCTCAGTTGGTCAGCCCCAGCATTTT. Its protein is CASSSVGQPQHF.

In DNA form, the CDR3 reads TGTGCCAGTAGTGCATCTAGCGGGAGGGCGAGGGAGACCCAGTACTTC. Its translation: CASSASSGRARETQYF. The V call is TRBV19, the J call TRBJ2-5; TRBD2 agrees at 12 bases. CDR1 and CDR2 (germline): LNHDA, SQIVND (reference sequence). The CDR3 extends over 16 amino acids. V shed 5 bases, J shed 5 bases, and the junction held 9 bases outside the gene matches.

This clone was seen a few times. The chain couples TRBV2 to TRBJ2-6, with D maybe TRBD1 (5 bases). With 5 bases removed from V and 0 bases from J, the gap between germline ends came to 8 bases. This CDR3 is 15 amino acids long. Germline-derived CDR1 and CDR2 are SNHLY and FYNNEI. The CDR3, as DNA: TGTGCCAGCAGTTTAGGGGACTCTGGGGCCAACGTCCTGACTTTC. Its translation: CASSLGDSGANVLTF.

The rearrangement links TRBV6-5 to TRBJ2-3, with TRBD1 identical over 9 bases. V shed 4 bases and J 3 bases; nucleotides not matched to a gene: 2. This CDR3 region has 14 residues. Germline V gene lookup returns CDR1 MNHEY and CDR2 SVGAGI. The CDR3 nucleotides are TGTGCCAGCAGTTCCGGACAGGGGACAGATACGCAGTATTTT. Protein: CASSSGQGTDTQYF.

Only one count was recorded for this clone. The chain uses TRBV7-7 and TRBJ2-3; possibly TRBD1 for D (6 bases). The CDR3 spans 14 residues. Germline V CDR1 and CDR2: SSHAT, FNYEAQ (reference sequence). The germline V and J ends were trimmed by 5 bases and 0 bases, with 9 bases remaining between them. The CDR3 coding sequence is TGTGCCAGCAGCCCCGACAGGAGCACAGATACGCAGTATTTT. It is translated as CASSPDRSTDTQYF.

This chain uses TRBV28 with TRBJ2-7, with 9 bases matching TRBD1. Looked up from germline, CDR1 is MDHEN and CDR2 is SYDVKM. The CDR3 is 15 amino acids. Losses at the gene ends were 4 bases for V and 2 bases for J; bases not matched to a gene: 6. This chain's CDR3 is CASSSGTGRTYEQYF. The CDR3 DNA follows: TGTGCCAGCAGTTCCGGGACAGGGCGAACCTACGAGCAGTACTTC.

This clone was counted only a few times. The rearrangement uses TRBV30 and TRBJ2-1; possible D gene TRBD1, 5 bases. V was cut by 2 bases and J by 9 bases, with 14 bases left in between. The CDR3 runs to 13 residues. The germline CDR1 and CDR2 sequences are GTSNPN and SVGIG (reference sequence). For the CDR3, the DNA is TGTGCCTGGAGTTTTGGGCTACAGGTTGAGCAGTTCTTC. This gives the protein CAWSFGLQVEQFF.

This clone came up a few times. The rearrangement joins TRBV29-1 to TRBJ1-2; 10 positions agree with TRBD1. This CDR3 region has 13 residues. J was trimmed by 2 bases and V by 6 bases; bases with no gene match: 3. Germline V gene data show CDR1 as SQVTM and CDR2 as ANQGSEA. The CDR3, as DNA: TGCAGCGTGGGGGACAGGGGAAACTATGGCTACACCTTC. Translating gives CSVGDRGNYGYTF.

This clone was found a few times. The V gene is TRBV9, the J gene TRBJ1-2; TRBD1 matches at 9 bases. Germline loops: CDR1 SGDLS, CDR2 YYNGEE. V gave up 4 bases and J gave up 10 bases; unmatched junction bases: 5. The length of the CDR3 is 12 residues. DNA for the CDR3: TGTGCCAGCAGCCCTCGGGACAGGGTCTACACCTTC. Translating gives CASSPRDRVYTF.

V is TRBV28 and J is TRBJ2-7; 7 nucleotides align to TRBD1. V dropped 3 bases and J dropped 5; count of bases not matched to a gene: 13. Looked up from germline, CDR1 is MDHEN and CDR2 is SYDVKM. There are 16 residues in the CDR3. CDR3 protein: CASSFPGTVGKNEQYF. Written as DNA, the CDR3 is TGTGCCAGCAGTTTCCCTGGGACAGTGGGGAAGAACGAGCAGTACTTC.